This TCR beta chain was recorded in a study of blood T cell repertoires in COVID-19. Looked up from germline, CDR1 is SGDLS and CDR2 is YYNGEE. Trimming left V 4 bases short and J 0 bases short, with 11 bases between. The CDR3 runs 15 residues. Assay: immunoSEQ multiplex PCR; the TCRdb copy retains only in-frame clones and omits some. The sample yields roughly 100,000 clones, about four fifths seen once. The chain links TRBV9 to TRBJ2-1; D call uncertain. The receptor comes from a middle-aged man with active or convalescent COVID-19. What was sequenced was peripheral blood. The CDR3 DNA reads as TGTGCCAGCAGCCCTGACTCACCCTCCTACAATGAGCAGTTCTTC. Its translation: CASSPDSPSYNEQFF.